These T cell receptor beta chains were read from a single sample in a study of T cell repertoires in cytomegalovirus infection. TCRdb reprocessed the reads with MiXCR, giving one entry per CDR3 protein. The sample includes around 300,000 distinct CDR3 sequences, 25% of them seen just once. Antigens for these TCRs are unknown. Material: cultured PBMCs, obtained from culture after CMV antigen stimulation. The receptors derive from a human donor in good health (CMV status not recorded). Some clones in this sample may be carry-over from other donors' samples. The CDR3 runs from the conserved cysteine through the conserved F or W. The D gene is left open where the match is weak. Not all rows give a size; the values are once, few, many and, for expanded clones, a class.

J	size	V	D	DNA	CDR3
TRBJ2-5	few	TRBV12-3/TRBV12-4	TRBD1	TGTGCCAGCAGTTTACGGACAGGGTGGGAGACCCAGTACTTC	CASSLRTGWETQYF
TRBJ1-2	.	TRBV19	TRBD1	TGTGCCAGTAGTTCCCGTTCGGACAGGGGAAATGGCTACACCTTC	CASSSRSDRGNGYTF
TRBJ2-5	.	TRBV15	.	TGTGCCACCAGCAGAGAAGTCGGGGAGACCCAGTACTTC	CATSREVGETQYF
TRBJ2-3	few	TRBV28	TRBD2	TGTGCCAGCCTCTCCGCCCCGGCGGGAGGGCCCACAGATACGCAGTATTTT	CASLSAPAGGPTDTQYF
TRBJ2-1	many	TRBV7-3	.	TGTGCCAGCAGCGAAAGGGGCGGCAGCTCCTACAATGAGCAGTTCTTC	CASSERGGSSYNEQFF
TRBJ2-1	few	TRBV15	.	TGTGCCACAAGAGAGAGTGACAATGAGCAGTTCTTC	CATRESDNEQFF
TRBJ2-7	.	TRBV12-3/TRBV12-4	.	TGTGCCAGCAGTTCCAGTGGGGGGACCTCCTACGAGCAGTACTTC	CASSSSGGTSYEQYF
TRBJ2-1	few	TRBV4-1	.	TGCGCCAGCAGCCAATTCGCGGGGTCCTACAATGAGCAGTTCTTC	CASSQFAGSYNEQFF
TRBJ1-5	.	TRBV7-8	.	TGTGCCAGCAGCTTAACCCAGGGACGGTATCAGCCCCAGCATTTT	CASSLTQGRYQPQHF
TRBJ2-5	.	TRBV20-1	.	TGCAGTGCTAGGGGACGGGGTAGAGAGACCCAGTACTTC	CSARGRGRETQYF
TRBJ2-1	many	TRBV12-3/TRBV12-4	.	TGTGCCAGCAGTAGGAGAGGACAAGAGGGATGGCAGTTCTTC	CASSRRGQEGWQFF
TRBJ2-4	few	TRBV7-2	TRBD2	TGTGCCAGCAGCTCACCAGGGCTAGCGGGTTCACTCCGGTACTTC	CASSSPGLAGSLRYF
TRBJ2-2	many	TRBV7-2	.	TGTGCCAGCAGCCCCCGGGTATACACCGGGGAGCTGTTTTTT	CASSPRVYTGELFF
TRBJ1-2	.	TRBV5-8	.	TGTGCCAGCGGCTCACGGGGGTATCACACCTTC	CASGSRGYHTF
TRBJ2-3	.	TRBV10-3	TRBD2	TGTGCCACCGCTGGGACTAGCGGGGGGACAGATACGCAGTATTTT	CATAGTSGGTDTQYF
TRBJ2-5	many	TRBV7-2	.	TGTGCCAGCAGCTTACACACGGTGGAGACCCAGTACTTC	CASSLHTVETQYF
TRBJ2-3	.	TRBV29-1	TRBD1	TGCAGCGTTGGTTTGGGACAGAGCACAGATACGCAGTATTTT	CSVGLGQSTDTQYF
TRBJ2-1	few	TRBV10-3	TRBD2	TGTGCCATCAGTGAGGGTAGCGGGAGTTTGACCTACAATGAGCAGTTCTTC	CAISEGSGSLTYNEQFF
TRBJ2-5	.	TRBV7-3	.	TGTGCCAGCACCCCAGGGGACCAAGAGACCCAGTACTTC	CASTPGDQETQYF
TRBJ2-4	.	TRBV3-1	.	TGTGCCAGCAGCCAAGAAGGAACAAGAAACCCAAAAAACATTCAGTACTTC	CASSQEGTRNPKNIQYF
TRBJ1-2	.	TRBV11-2	TRBD1	TGTGCCAGCAGCATTTTATCGACAGGGGGTGCTAACTATGGCTACACCTTC	CASSILSTGGANYGYTF
TRBJ1-4	.	TRBV28	TRBD1	TGTGCCAGCAGTTCAGGGGGTGAAGGGGAAAAACTGTTTTTT	CASSSGGEGEKLFF
TRBJ2-3	.	TRBV5-1	TRBD2	TGCGCCAGCAGCCTGGACTTACTAGCGGGAGAGACAGATACGCAGTATTTT	CASSLDLLAGETDTQYF
TRBJ2-2	many	TRBV7-2	.	TGTGCCAGCAGCTCCCCTAACACCGGGGAGCTGTTTTTT	CASSSPNTGELFF
TRBJ1-1	few	TRBV6-2/TRBV6-3	.	TGTGCCAGCAGTTACTCGGGCAGGGAGAACACTGAAGCTTTCTTT	CASSYSGRENTEAFF
TRBJ1-6	few	TRBV10-3	.	TGTGCCATCAGTGGACGGGGTAATTCACCCCTCCACTTT	CAISGRGNSPLHF
TRBJ1-6	.	TRBV28	.	TGTGCCAGCAGTTCCCCCTGGAAAGAGAAGAATTCACCCCTCCACTTT	CASSSPWKEKNSPLHF
TRBJ2-3	.	TRBV7-6	TRBD2	TGTGCCAGCAGCCCTACCCTAGCGGGAGCCTATACGCAGTATTTT	CASSPTLAGAYTQYF
TRBJ2-5	few	TRBV19	TRBD1	TGTGCCAGTAGTTTTGAGGGGGCCCTCGGAGAGACCCAGTACTTC	CASSFEGALGETQYF
TRBJ2-5	many	TRBV7-4	TRBD2	TGTGCCAGCAGCCCGGGGACTAGCGGGAGTGGAGAGACCCAGTACTTC	CASSPGTSGSGETQYF
TRBJ2-1	.	TRBV19	.	TGTGCCAGTAGTCCGAACAGTGGCAGTGAGCAGTTCTTC	CASSPNSGSEQFF
TRBJ2-1	.	TRBV11-3	.	TGTGCCAGCAGCCCGGTTAGGCGACGAAATGAGCAGTTCTTC	CASSPVRRRNEQFF
TRBJ2-7	.	TRBV6-2/TRBV6-3	.	TGTGCCAGCAGTAAATATCGACAGGACTACGAGCAGTACTTC	CASSKYRQDYEQYF
TRBJ2-1	.	TRBV28	TRBD2	TGTGCCAGCAGTTTATTGAGCGGGAGGGGGTTCTTC	CASSLLSGRGFF
TRBJ2-2	.	TRBV6-2/TRBV6-3	TRBD2	TGTGCCAGCAGTTACAAGGACGGGAGGTATTCCGGGGAGCTGTTTTTT	CASSYKDGRYSGELFF
TRBJ2-7	.	TRBV3-1	.	TGTGCCAGCAGCCAAGAAGGGCAGGGGAGCTCCTACGAGCAGTACTTC	CASSQEGQGSSYEQYF
TRBJ1-2	.	TRBV28	TRBD1	TGTGCCAGCAGGCCACAGGGGGTAGCTAACTATGGCTACACCTTC	CASRPQGVANYGYTF
TRBJ2-3	many	TRBV7-2	TRBD1	TGTGCCAGCAGCCTAGAGCGACAGGGGGCAGATACGCAGTATTTT	CASSLERQGADTQYF
TRBJ2-1	.	TRBV19	TRBD2	TGTGCCAGTAGTACGGGTGGGTCGGGACTAGCGGACAATGAGCAGTTCTTC	CASSTGGSGLADNEQFF
TRBJ2-2	few	TRBV5-8	TRBD2	TGTGCCAGCAGCTACCAACTCCTAGCGGGGGGAATCACCGGGGAGCTGTTTTTT	CASSYQLLAGGITGELFF
TRBJ1-2	many	TRBV6-2/TRBV6-3	.	TGTGCCAGCAGTTATCTAGGTCGACATGGCTACACCTTC	CASSYLGRHGYTF
TRBJ2-1	.	TRBV25-1	.	TGTGCCAGCAGTGAATATAGTGGACCCACAATACGGATCAATGAGCAGTTCTTC	CASSEYSGPTIRINEQFF
TRBJ2-3	few	TRBV20-1	TRBD2	TGCAGTGCTAGAGATCCTGTAGCGGGAGGGTCTGGAGATACGCAGTATTTT	CSARDPVAGGSGDTQYF
TRBJ2-3	many	TRBV11-2	TRBD1	TGTGCCAGCCGCGAGAAGGACAGGGCCCCAGATACGCAGTATTTT	CASREKDRAPDTQYF
TRBJ2-2	few	TRBV6-2/TRBV6-3	TRBD1	TGTGCCAGCAGTGAAAAGGGACAGGGGGCTAACACCGGGGAGCTGTTTTTT	CASSEKGQGANTGELFF
TRBJ1-3	many	TRBV7-2	.	TGTGCCAGCAGCCCTCCAGGGGTTTCTGGAAACACCATATATTTT	CASSPPGVSGNTIYF
TRBJ2-3	many	TRBV7-2	.	TGTGCCAGCAGCGACCCCCCCGAGGGCTGGGATACGCAGTATTTT	CASSDPPEGWDTQYF
TRBJ2-7	.	TRBV12-3/TRBV12-4	.	TGTGCCAGCAGTGGGGGTGGGAGCTCCTACGAGCAGTACTTC	CASSGGGSSYEQYF